This T cell receptor beta chain was identified in a study of CD8 T cells in Susac syndrome. As to this clonotype: Its antigen is as yet unknown.

The RNA, roughly 0.5 to 1 ug, was put through reverse transcription using random hexamers. MiXCR, applied by TCRdb to the immunoSEQ multiplex PCR reads, yields one record per CDR3 protein. This table has around 200,000 distinct CDR3 sequences, just under 95% appearing once. V lost 0 bases and J 0 bases, leaving 11 bases between the germline ends. The germline V gene has CDR1 DFQATT and CDR2 SNEGSKA (reference sequence). CDR3 length: 15 residues. TCR beta sequences were obtained from blood CD8+ and CD4+ T cells. Study-wide results and limits: The study identified around fifteen and five Susac-specific public clones in total CD8+ and CD8+ TEMRA repertoires.

V and J are TRBV20-1 and TRBJ1-2; D possibly corresponds to TRBD1 (6 bases). This sequence originates from a human donor with Susac syndrome. Sequenced: CD8+ T cells from PBMCs. The CDR3 is CSARDKGHSNYGYTF. CDR3 sequence (DNA): TGCAGTGCTAGAGATAAGGGACACTCTAACTATGGCTACACCTTC.